This T cell receptor (beta chain) was documented in a study of blood T cell repertoires in COVID-19. About the research overall: Samples of COVID-19 (acute and convalescent) were obtained from the United States, Italy and Spain. In each case, the material was cDNA or gDNA derived from T cells, B-cell-depleted T cells, or PBMCs.

Method: immunoSEQ multiplex PCR; TCRdb's copy keeps in-frame clones and lacks some. Of roughly 100,000 clones in the sample, 75% to 90% were seen once. The CDR3 is 15 residues long. The germline V gene has CDR1 SGHVS and CDR2 FNYEAQ. The V gene lost 5 bases and the J gene lost 0 bases, with 14 bases spanning the gap. The sample comprised peripheral blood. The source of this sequence is a man over 45 with acute or convalescent COVID-19. The rearrangement uses TRBV7-6 and TRBJ2-7; a possible D gene is TRBD2 (6 bases). CDR3 region: CASSPLRGNSYEQYF. CDR3 nucleotide sequence: TGTGCCAGCAGCCCTCTGCGCGGGAACTCCTACGAGCAGTACTTC.